This T cell receptor (beta chain) is drawn from a study of blood T cell repertoires in COVID-19. Study background: Researchers got acute and convalescent COVID-19 samples from the United States, Italy and Spain. The cDNA or gDNA used as material had been derived from T cells, B-cell-depleted T cells, or PBMCs.

Authors' methods: Amplifying reference gene primers gave estimates of nucleated cell counts. Libraries were prepared by immunoSEQ multiplex PCR; TCRdb keeps only in-frame clonotypes and omits some of them. V and J calls and clone size are copied from that table; D and trimming were computed from the DNA. The table has hundreds of thousands of clones, 70% to 85% seen once. The germline gives CDR1 SGHTA, CDR2 FQGTGA. CDR3 length: 14 amino acids. Trimming stripped 2 bases from V and 8 bases from J, with 15 bases between. Sequences were obtained from peripheral blood. The genes are TRBV7-3 and TRBJ1-1; weak D call: TRBD1 (5 bases). This TCR was sampled from a man aged 80 or over with acute or convalescent COVID-19. The CDR3 nucleotides read TGTGCCAGCAGCTTAGGTGGCAGGGTGGCGGAAGCTTTCTTT. Residues: CASSLGGRVAEAFF.